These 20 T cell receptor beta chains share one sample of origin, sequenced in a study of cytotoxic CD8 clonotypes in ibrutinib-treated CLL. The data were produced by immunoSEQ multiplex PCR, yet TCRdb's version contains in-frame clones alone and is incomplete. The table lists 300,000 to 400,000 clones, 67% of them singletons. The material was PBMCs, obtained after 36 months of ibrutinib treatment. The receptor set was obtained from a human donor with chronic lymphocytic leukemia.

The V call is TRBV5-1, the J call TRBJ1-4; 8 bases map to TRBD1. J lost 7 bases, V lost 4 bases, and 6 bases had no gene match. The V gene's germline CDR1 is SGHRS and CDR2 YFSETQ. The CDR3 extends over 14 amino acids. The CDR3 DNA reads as TGCGCCAGCAGCATAAGGACAGGGAGTGAAAAACTGTTTTTT. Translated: CASSIRTGSEKLFF.

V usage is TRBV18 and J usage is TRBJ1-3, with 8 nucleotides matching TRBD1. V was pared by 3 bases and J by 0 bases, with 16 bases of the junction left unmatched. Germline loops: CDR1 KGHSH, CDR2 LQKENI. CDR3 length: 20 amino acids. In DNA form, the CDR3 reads TGTGCCAGCTCACCTTCGGCTGGGCCCAGGGGGCTCAGCTCTGGAAACACCATATATTTT. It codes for CASSPSAGPRGLSSGNTIYF.

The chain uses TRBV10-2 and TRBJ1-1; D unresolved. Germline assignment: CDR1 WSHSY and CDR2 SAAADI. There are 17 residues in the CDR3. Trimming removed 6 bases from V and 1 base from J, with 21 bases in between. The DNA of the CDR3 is TGCGCCAGCAGAAATCCGGACTTTAATCTAAAGAACACTGAAGCTTTCTTT. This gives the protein CASRNPDFNLKNTEAFF.

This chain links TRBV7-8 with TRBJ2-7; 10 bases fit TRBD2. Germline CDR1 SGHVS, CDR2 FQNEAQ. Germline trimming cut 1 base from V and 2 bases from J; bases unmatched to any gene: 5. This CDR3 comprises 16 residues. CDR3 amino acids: CASSLGASGSPYEQYF. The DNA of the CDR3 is TGTGCCAGCAGCTTAGGAGCTAGCGGGAGCCCCTACGAGCAGTACTTC. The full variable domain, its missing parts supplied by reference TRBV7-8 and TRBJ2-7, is GAGVSQSPRYKVAKRGQDVALRCDPISGHVSLFWYQQALGQGPEFLTYFQNEAQLDKSGLPSDRFFAERPEGSVSTLKIQRTQQEDSAVYLCASSLGASGSPYEQYFGPGTRLTVT.

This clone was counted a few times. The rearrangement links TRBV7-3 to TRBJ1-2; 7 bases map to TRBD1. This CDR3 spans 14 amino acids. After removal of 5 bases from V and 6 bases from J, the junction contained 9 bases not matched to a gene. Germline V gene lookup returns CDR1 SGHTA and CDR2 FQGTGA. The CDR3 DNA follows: TGTGCCAGCAGCGTTACCCCAGGGGGAAATGGCTACACCTTC. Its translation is CASSVTPGGNGYTF.

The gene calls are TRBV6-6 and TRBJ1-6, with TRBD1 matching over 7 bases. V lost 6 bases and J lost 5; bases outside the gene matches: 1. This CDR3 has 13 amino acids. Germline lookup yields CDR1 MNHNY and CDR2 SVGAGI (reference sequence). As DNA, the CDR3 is TGTGCCAGCAGGGGACAGAATAATTCACCCCTCCACTTT. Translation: CASRGQNNSPLHF.

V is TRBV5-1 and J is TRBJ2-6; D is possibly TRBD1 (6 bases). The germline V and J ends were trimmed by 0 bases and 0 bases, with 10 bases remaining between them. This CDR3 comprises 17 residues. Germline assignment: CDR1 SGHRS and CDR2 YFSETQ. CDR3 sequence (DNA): TGCGCCAGCAGCTTGGGACAGGTGTCCTCTGGGGCCAACGTCCTGACTTTC. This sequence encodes CASSLGQVSSGANVLTF.

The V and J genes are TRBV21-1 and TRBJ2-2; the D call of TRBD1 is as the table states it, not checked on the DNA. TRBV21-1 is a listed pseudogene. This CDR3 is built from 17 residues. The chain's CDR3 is CASSKVWTASNTGELFF. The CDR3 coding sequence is TGTGCCAGCAGCAAAGTCTGGACAGCATCGAACACCGGGGAGCTGTTTTTT.

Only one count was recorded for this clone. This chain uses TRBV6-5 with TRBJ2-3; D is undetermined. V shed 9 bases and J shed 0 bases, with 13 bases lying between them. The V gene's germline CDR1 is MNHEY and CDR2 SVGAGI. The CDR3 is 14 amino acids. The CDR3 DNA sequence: TGTGCCAGTCGACCCTCTCCTAGCACAGATACGCAGTATTTT. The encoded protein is CASRPSPSTDTQYF.

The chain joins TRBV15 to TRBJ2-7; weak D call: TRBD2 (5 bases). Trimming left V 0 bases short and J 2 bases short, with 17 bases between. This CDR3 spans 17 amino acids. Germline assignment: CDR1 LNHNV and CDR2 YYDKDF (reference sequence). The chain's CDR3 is CATSRDLPAGPPYEQYF. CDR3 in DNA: TGTGCCACCAGCAGAGATTTACCGGCGGGCCCACCCTACGAGCAGTACTTC.

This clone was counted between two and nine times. CDR3 loop: CASSLLAGAPEQYF. CDR3 nucleotide sequence: TGTGCCAGCAGCTTGTTAGCGGGAGCCCCCGAGCAGTACTTC. The rearrangement uses TRBV7-9 and TRBJ2-7; TRBD2 matches 9 bases. CDR1 is SEHNR and CDR2 is FQNEAQ in the germline V gene (reference sequence). The CDR3 runs 14 residues. Trimming took 3 bases from V and 6 from J; bases not matched to a gene: 6.

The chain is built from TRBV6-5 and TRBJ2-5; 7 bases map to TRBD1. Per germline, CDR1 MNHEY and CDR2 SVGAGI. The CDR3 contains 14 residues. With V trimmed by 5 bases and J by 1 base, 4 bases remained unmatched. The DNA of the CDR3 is TGTGCCAGCAGTAGACAGGGAGCCCAAGAGACCCAGTACTTC. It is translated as CASSRQGAQETQYF.

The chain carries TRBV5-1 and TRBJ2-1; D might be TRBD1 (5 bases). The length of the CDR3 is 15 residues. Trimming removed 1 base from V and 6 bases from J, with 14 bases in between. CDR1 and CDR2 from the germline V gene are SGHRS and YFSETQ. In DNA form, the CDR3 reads TGCGCCAGCAGCTTGCGGTCACAGGTACTCAATGAGCAGTTCTTC. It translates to CASSLRSQVLNEQFF.

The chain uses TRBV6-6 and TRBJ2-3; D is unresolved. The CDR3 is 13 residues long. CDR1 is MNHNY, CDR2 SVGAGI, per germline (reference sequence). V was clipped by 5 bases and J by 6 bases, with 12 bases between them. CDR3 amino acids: CASSLPVMDTQYF. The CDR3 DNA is TGTGCCAGCAGTCTCCCAGTTATGGATACGCAGTATTTT.

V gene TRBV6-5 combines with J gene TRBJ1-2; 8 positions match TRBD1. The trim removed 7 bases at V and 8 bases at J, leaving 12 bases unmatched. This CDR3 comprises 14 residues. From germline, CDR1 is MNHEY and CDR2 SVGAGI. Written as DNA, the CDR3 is TGTGCCAGCACCCAGGGGGCGGACCTCTACGGCTACACCTTC. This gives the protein CASTQGADLYGYTF.

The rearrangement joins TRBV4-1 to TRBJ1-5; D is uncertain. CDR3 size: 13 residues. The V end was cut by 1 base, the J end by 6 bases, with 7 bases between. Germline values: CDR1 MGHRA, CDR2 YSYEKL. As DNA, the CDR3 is TGCGCCAGCAGCCAAGGACGGAGTCAGCCCCAGCATTTT. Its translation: CASSQGRSQPQHF.

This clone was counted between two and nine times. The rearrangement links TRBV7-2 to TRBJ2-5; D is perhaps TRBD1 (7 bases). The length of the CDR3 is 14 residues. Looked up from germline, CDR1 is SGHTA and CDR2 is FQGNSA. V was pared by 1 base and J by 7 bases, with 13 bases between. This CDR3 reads CASSLGQGGATQYF. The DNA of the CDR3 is TGTGCCAGCAGCTTAGGGCAGGGGGGAGCGACCCAGTACTTC. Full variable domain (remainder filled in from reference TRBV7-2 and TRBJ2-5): GAGVSQSPSNKVTEKGKDVELRCDPISGHTALYWYRQSLGQGLEFLIYFQGNSAPDKSGLPSDRFSAERTGGSVSTLTIQRTQQEDSAVYLCASSLGQGGATQYFGPGTRLLVL.

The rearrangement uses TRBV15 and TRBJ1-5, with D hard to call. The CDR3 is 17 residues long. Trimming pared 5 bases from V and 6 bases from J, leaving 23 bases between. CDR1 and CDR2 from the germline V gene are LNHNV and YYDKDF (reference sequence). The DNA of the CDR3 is TGTGCCACCAGCCCCCGGGATACACCCACTCGGAGTCAGCCCCAGCATTTT. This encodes CATSPRDTPTRSQPQHF.

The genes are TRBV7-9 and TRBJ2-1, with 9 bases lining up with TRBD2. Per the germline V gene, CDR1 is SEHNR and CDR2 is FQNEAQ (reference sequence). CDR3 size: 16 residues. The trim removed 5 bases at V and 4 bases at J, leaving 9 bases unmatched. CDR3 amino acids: CASSEGLAFKYNEQFF. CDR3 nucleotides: TGTGCCAGCAGCGAGGGACTAGCTTTTAAATACAATGAGCAGTTCTTC.

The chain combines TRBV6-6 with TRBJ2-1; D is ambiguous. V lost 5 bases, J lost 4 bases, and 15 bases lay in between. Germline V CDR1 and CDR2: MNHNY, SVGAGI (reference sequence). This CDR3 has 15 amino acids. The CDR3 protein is CASSPAETPYNEQFF. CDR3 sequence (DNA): TGTGCCAGCAGTCCGGCGGAGACCCCATACAATGAGCAGTTCTTC.